This is a list of T cell receptor beta chains from one sample in a study of blood T cell repertoires in COVID-19. Sequenced by immunoSEQ multiplex PCR; TCRdb stores in-frame clones only, minus some. The sample holds 310,000 or so clones; around 87% are singletons and the top ten take 2.2%. Sequencing input: peripheral blood. These TCRs come from a woman between 50 and 59 years old who had recovered from COVID-19. The CDR3 runs from the conserved cysteine through the conserved F or W. A D gene is named only where the DNA matches it firmly. Only some rows state a clone size, as once, few, many or a class for expanded clones.

>TRBJ1-1|TRBV5-5|few|.
CASSLAGQTTEAFF
TGTGCCAGCAGCTTGGCCGGACAGACCACTGAAGCTTTCTTT
>TRBJ1-1|TRBV18|.|.
CASWLGGTEAFF
TGTGCCAGCTGGTTAGGGGGCACTGAAGCTTTCTTT
>TRBJ1-3|TRBV4-3|.|.
CASSQGLGNTIYF
TGCGCCAGCAGCCAAGGACTTGGAAACACCATATATTTT
>TRBJ2-7|TRBV29-1|.|.
CSVRTAGAPYEQYF
TGCAGCGTTCGTACCGCAGGGGCACCCTACGAGCAGTACTTC
>TRBJ2-3|TRBV14|.|.
CASSQDLGLGARSTQYF
TGTGCCAGCAGCCAAGATCTAGGGTTGGGGGCACGGTCCACGCAGTATTTT
>TRBJ2-4|TRBV29-1|.|TRBD2
CSVYTSGSWAKNIQYF
TGCAGCGTATATACTAGCGGGAGCTGGGCCAAAAACATTCAGTACTTC
>TRBJ1-2|TRBV7-9|many|TRBD1
CASSRRSLDRDYGYTF
TGTGCCAGCAGCCGCCGATCGCTGGACAGGGACTATGGCTACACCTTC
>TRBJ1-1|TRBV9|.|.
CASSVAPRGGTEAFF
TGTGCCAGCAGCGTAGCCCCTCGGGGAGGCACTGAAGCTTTCTTT
>TRBJ1-3|TRBV27|.|TRBD1
CASSSLGQGANTIYF
TGTGCCAGCAGTTCGCTCGGACAGGGCGCAAACACCATATATTTT
>TRBJ2-1|TRBV5-4|.|TRBD1
CASRSGTGYNEQFF
TGTGCCAGCAGATCCGGGACAGGTTACAATGAGCAGTTCTTC
>TRBJ1-2|TRBV6-2/TRBV6-3|.|.
CASTPPLTYNYGYTF
TGTGCCAGCACCCCTCCTCTCACCTATAACTATGGCTACACCTTC
>TRBJ2-2|TRBV12-3/TRBV12-4|once|.
CASGRGGELFF
TGTGCCAGCGGTCGAGGCGGGGAGCTGTTTTTT
>TRBJ2-2|TRBV18|.|TRBD2
CASSHGLVNTGELFF
TGTGCCAGCTCACACGGACTAGTGAACACCGGGGAGCTGTTTTTT
>TRBJ1-2|TRBV10-3|.|.
CAIKDSGVVYGYTF
TGTGCCATCAAGGACAGCGGGGTAGTCTATGGCTACACCTTC
>TRBJ2-1|TRBV25-1|once|.
CASSPSYNEQFF
TGTGCCAGCAGTCCATCCTACAATGAGCAGTTCTTC
>TRBJ2-1|TRBV19|.|TRBD1
CASSKDRVEYNEQFF
TGTGCCAGTAGCAAGGACAGGGTGGAGTACAATGAGCAGTTCTTC
>TRBJ2-2|TRBV30|once|TRBD1
CAWSVVRTGGTGELFF
TGTGCCTGGAGTGTTGTTAGGACAGGGGGGACCGGGGAGCTGTTTTTT
>TRBJ1-2|TRBV5-4|.|.
CASSLRYGYTF
TGTGCCAGCAGCCTGAGGTATGGCTACACCTTC
>TRBJ2-2|TRBV4-1|few|TRBD2
CASSPIGSGRSTGELFF
TGCGCCAGCAGCCCCATCGGGAGCGGGAGGAGCACCGGGGAGCTGTTTTTT
>TRBJ1-2|TRBV5-4|.|TRBD1
CASSSGQGGGYTF
TGTGCCAGCAGCTCCGGACAGGGGGGTGGCTACACCTTC
>TRBJ1-2|TRBV19|many|.
CASSIGRGLYGYTF
TGTGCCAGTAGTATAGGAAGGGGACTCTATGGCTACACCTTC
>TRBJ2-4|TRBV6-5|once|TRBD1
CASSYGQRDRSLLF
TGTGCCAGCAGTTACGGCCAAAGGGACAGGTCCCTCCTTTTC
>TRBJ2-5|TRBV18|.|TRBD2
CASSPGTSQETQYF
TGTGCCAGCTCACCTGGGACTAGCCAGGAGACCCAGTACTTC
>TRBJ1-1|TRBV12-3/TRBV12-4|.|.
CASSLSYTEAFF
TGTGCCAGCAGTTTATCATACACTGAAGCTTTCTTT
>TRBJ1-2|TRBV28|.|.
CASSRSANYGYTF
TGTGCCAGCAGCCGCTCAGCTAACTATGGCTACACCTTC
>TRBJ1-2|TRBV5-6|.|.
CASSFSGAAYLGYTF
TGTGCCAGCAGCTTCTCAGGGGCGGCTTATCTTGGCTACACCTTC
>TRBJ2-3|TRBV7-3|once|TRBD2
CASSLGGLAGTDTQYF
TGTGCCAGCAGCTTAGGAGGACTAGCGGGCACAGATACGCAGTATTTT
>TRBJ1-5|TRBV6-2/TRBV6-3|few|TRBD1
CASSQDRGDQPQHF
TGTGCCAGCAGTCAGGACAGGGGCGATCAGCCCCAGCATTTT
>TRBJ1-5|TRBV6-2/TRBV6-3|.|.
CASSYRSGLDQPQHF
TGTGCCAGCAGTTACCGGTCCGGTCTCGATCAGCCCCAGCATTTT
>TRBJ1-2|TRBV4-3|.|.
CASSRSVRNYGYTF
TGCGCCAGCAGCCGCTCGGTGAGGAACTATGGCTACACCTTC
>TRBJ2-3|TRBV28|.|TRBD2
CASNLGTTSGSTDTQYF
TGTGCCAGCAACCTGGGTACGACTAGCGGGAGCACAGATACGCAGTATTTT
>TRBJ2-3|TRBV14|.|TRBD1
CASSSRTGRITDTQYF
TGTGCCAGCAGCTCCCGGACAGGGAGGATAACAGATACGCAGTATTTT
>TRBJ1-1|TRBV5-1|.|.
CASRLDRNTEAFF
TGCGCCAGCAGATTAGACAGGAACACTGAAGCTTTCTTT
>TRBJ2-3|TRBV7-9|.|TRBD1
CASSLTGADTQYF
TGTGCCAGCAGCTTGACAGGGGCAGATACGCAGTATTTT
>TRBJ2-1|TRBV20-1|.|TRBD2
CSASDGSGPANEQFF
TGCAGTGCCAGTGATGGTAGCGGGCCGGCCAATGAGCAGTTCTTC
>TRBJ1-2|TRBV19|.|.
CASSITAVANYGYTF
TGTGCCAGTAGTATTACGGCGGTGGCTAACTATGGCTACACCTTC
>TRBJ2-5|TRBV9|.|.
CASSASRGAPYQETQYF
TGTGCCAGCAGCGCCTCCAGGGGGGCCCCGTACCAAGAGACCCAGTACTTC
>TRBJ2-4|TRBV30|.|TRBD1
CAWSTSGTGNIQYF
TGTGCCTGGAGTACCTCCGGGACAGGAAACATTCAGTACTTC
>TRBJ1-6|TRBV19|.|TRBD1
CASSITGAVGSPLHF
TGTGCCAGTAGTATAACAGGGGCGGTAGGTTCACCCCTCCACTTT
>TRBJ1-1|TRBV4-2|.|.
CASSQGGGGMNTEAFF
TGTGCCAGCAGCCAAGGGGGCGGGGGCATGAACACTGAAGCTTTCTTT
>TRBJ1-5|TRBV6-2/TRBV6-3|once|TRBD1
CASSKQGAGTGNQPQHF
TGTGCCAGCAGCAAACAGGGGGCTGGGACGGGCAATCAGCCCCAGCATTTT
>TRBJ1-4|TRBV19|.|TRBD1
CASTRDSFSATNEKLFF
TGTGCCAGTACCCGGGACAGCTTCTCTGCAACTAATGAAAAACTGTTTTTT
>TRBJ2-7|TRBV6-5|.|TRBD1
CASRPWTGKIAEQYF
TGTGCCAGCAGACCCTGGACAGGGAAGATTGCCGAGCAGTACTTC
>TRBJ2-1|TRBV3-1/TRBV3-2|.|.
CASSQDTAGVAAYNEQFF
TGTGCCAGCAGCCAAGATACGGCAGGGGTAGCCGCCTACAATGAGCAGTTCTTC
>TRBJ1-1|TRBV24-1|.|.
CATSDKAGLDTEAFF
TGTGCCACCAGTGATAAGGCGGGCCTGGACACTGAAGCTTTCTTT
>TRBJ2-1|TRBV27|once|.
CASSPPGGDEQFF
TGTGCCAGCAGTCCCCCTGGGGGCGATGAGCAGTTCTTC
>TRBJ1-2|TRBV15|.|TRBD1
CATSRAGTVANYGYTF
TGTGCCACCAGCAGAGCCGGGACAGTCGCTAACTATGGCTACACCTTC
>TRBJ1-1|TRBV7-2|.|TRBD1
CASSLGRTGGVTEAFF
TGTGCCAGCAGCTTAGGTAGGACAGGGGGAGTGACTGAAGCTTTCTTT